This is a list of T cell receptor beta chains from one sample in a study of T-cell reconstitution after alpha-beta-depleted transplantation in children. TCRdb itself ran the PCR reads through MiXCR, one entry per CDR3 protein. The profile shows approximately 650,000 distinct CDR3 sequences, less than 15% of them singletons. This specimen consisted of PBMCs, obtained before TCRalphabeta/CD19-depleted stem cell transplant. These TCRs come from a girl aged 2-15 years with congenital amegakaryocytic thrombocytopenia, due to receive a stem cell transplant. CDR3s include the opening cysteine and the closing phenylalanine or tryptophan. Each record gives: J gene, V gene, CDR3 protein.

TRBJ2-2 TRBV3-1 CASSRDFTTGELFF
TRBJ2-5 TRBV28 CASSIGRGSWF
TRBJ2-3 TRBV5-1 CASRQGSTDTQYF
TRBJ2-1 TRBV15 CATSRGQRGDNEQFF
TRBJ2-5 TRBV11-2 CASSPHEIGPWQETQYF
TRBJ2-1 TRBV27 CASAWATSGTDEQFF
TRBJ2-5 TRBV20-1 CSAEDYLGRGYQETQYF
TRBJ2-3 TRBV12-3/TRBV12-4 CASSLSLGTQYF
TRBJ2-7 TRBV27 CASSFVGGGSYEQYF
TRBJ1-1 TRBV6-1 CASSAGHREAFF
TRBJ2-5 TRBV10-3 CAIGEVETQYF
TRBJ2-5 TRBV5-1 CASSRQEGETQYF
TRBJ2-7 TRBV29-1 CSVDHQGQGEQYF
TRBJ2-1 TRBV7-9 CALSGTLSYNEQFF
TRBJ2-1 TRBV20-1 CSALPARAGSFDEQFF
TRBJ2-7 TRBV27 CASGQRGQGHDEQYF
TRBJ2-5 TRBV18 CASSPGTSGTQETQYF
TRBJ2-5 TRBV3-1 CASRTWEAETQYF
TRBJ2-2 TRBV20-1 CSATTYTGELFF
TRBJ2-4 TRBV20-1 CSATRPRVAKNIQYF
TRBJ2-3 TRBV27 CASSIDQWGRRAADTQYF
TRBJ2-1 TRBV7-2 CASSFSSGNYNEQFF
TRBJ1-2 TRBV12-3/TRBV12-4 CASSLGSYYGYTF
TRBJ2-1 TRBV12-3/TRBV12-4 CASRSGTSGRDNEQFF
TRBJ1-2 TRBV6-1 CASERDRGPGYTF
TRBJ1-2 TRBV29-1 CSVVFGDRGPRGGYTF
TRBJ2-5 TRBV29-1 CSVEPRGYGETQYF
TRBJ2-7 TRBV27 CASSSVRTNSYEQYF
TRBJ2-1 TRBV5-1 CASNTRPYNEQFF
TRBJ1-2 TRBV5-1 CASSPAWWTGNYGYTF
TRBJ2-1 TRBV11-2 CASSSTEAENYNEQFF
TRBJ1-1 TRBV12-3/TRBV12-4 CASSLGRAMNTEAFF
TRBJ2-7 TRBV12-3/TRBV12-4 CASSWGSGTAYEQYF
TRBJ2-3 TRBV5-1 CASSLEGRTSTDTQYF
TRBJ2-3 TRBV12-3/TRBV12-4 CASRPTTDTQYF
TRBJ2-4 TRBV6-5 CASSSWVGRGENIQYF
TRBJ2-6 TRBV20-1 CSARADRVQSGANVLTF
TRBJ2-1 TRBV10-1 CASSDTSGIPRWNEQFF
TRBJ2-2 TRBV12-3/TRBV12-4 CASTPGTTFTGELFF
TRBJ1-2 TRBV20-1 CSASGDSYGYTF
TRBJ2-3 TRBV12-5 CASGLETATDTQYF
TRBJ2-7 TRBV11-1 CASSLTRADRFPQYEQYF
TRBJ2-1 TRBV7-6 CASTLAGGNGEQFF
TRBJ2-4 TRBV12-3/TRBV12-4 CASSFLENIQYF
TRBJ2-3 TRBV5-1 CASSLVPESTDTQYF
TRBJ2-1 TRBV7-9 CASSSRDRGEQFF
TRBJ1-5 TRBV28 CASSRDRNQPQHF
TRBJ1-5 TRBV12-3/TRBV12-4 CASSGGVPQHF
TRBJ2-7 TRBV20-1 CSARMGQEYEQYF
TRBJ2-3 TRBV5-1 CASRLGADTQYF
TRBJ1-2 TRBV29-1 CSARPQGAYGYTF
TRBJ1-1 TRBV5-1 CASSLYPDLSVNTEAFF
TRBJ1-5 TRBV15 CATSRRGASSNQPQHF
TRBJ2-1 TRBV7-9 CASSRTTPEQFF
TRBJ2-2 TRBV5-1 CASSPMTGNTGELFF
TRBJ2-1 TRBV20-1 CSASPVQVFHNEQFF
TRBJ2-5 TRBV29-1 CSVPASTSETTSQETQYF
TRBJ2-5 TRBV2 CDLGGTGLGKTQYF
TRBJ2-1 TRBV7-2 CASSLHWWVASGPHRSYNEQFF
TRBJ2-4 TRBV5-1 CASSITGVNIQYF